This passage covers 25 T cell receptor beta chains from one sample sequenced in a study of blood T cell repertoires in COVID-19. The method was immunoSEQ multiplex PCR; TCRdb's version includes in-frame clones alone and lacks a portion of them. This table holds 95,000 to 150,000 clones, less than 90% found once. What was sequenced was PBMCs or T cells enriched from blood (not recorded which). Receptors were obtained from a woman under 40 who had recovered from COVID-19.

Many counts were recorded for this clone. The chain recombines TRBV27 with TRBJ2-2; the D gene is possibly TRBD2 (5 bases). Deletions cut 2 bases from V and 7 bases from J, with 5 bases between. The CDR3 runs 12 residues. The V gene's germline CDR1 is MNHEY and CDR2 SMNVEV (reference sequence). The CDR3 reads CASSLEGGELFF. In DNA form, the CDR3 reads TGTGCCAGCAGTTTAGAGGGCGGGGAGCTGTTTTTT.

The chain is built from TRBV7-9 and TRBJ1-5, with D uncertain. Trimming cost V 1 base and J 5 bases, with 12 bases left between them. The CDR3 is made up of 15 amino acids. The germline V gene encodes CDR1 SEHNR and CDR2 FQNEAQ (reference sequence). For the CDR3, the DNA is TGTGCCAGCAGCTTAGGTACGGTGTTCGATCAGCCCCAGCATTTT. This codes for CASSLGTVFDQPQHF.

This chain connects TRBV7-3 to TRBJ2-3; 7 nucleotides line up with TRBD2. The V gene's germline CDR1 is SGHTA and CDR2 FQGTGA. The CDR3 totals 18 residues. The junction had 16 bases not matched to a gene; V was cut back by 3 bases and J by 4 bases. The DNA for the CDR3 is TGTGCCAGCAGCTTGGGGGTAACGTGGGGGAGGGAAGCAGATACGCAGTATTTT. Protein: CASSLGVTWGREADTQYF.

This clone was observed a single time. Other DNA sequences in this sample translate to the same CDR3. V is TRBV7-9 and J is TRBJ2-7, with a weak D call TRBD1 (6 bases). Germline values: CDR1 SEHNR, CDR2 FQNEAQ (reference sequence). The V and J ends lost 2 bases and 4 bases respectively, with 6 bases between them. There are 12 residues in the CDR3. The CDR3 bases are TGTGCCAGCAGCTTACAGGGGTACGAGCAGTACTTC. Its protein product is CASSLQGYEQYF.

This rearrangement joins TRBV28 to TRBJ1-5, with a weak D call TRBD1 (5 bases). Germline V gives CDR1 MDHEN, CDR2 SYDVKM. Trimming left V 4 bases short and J 5 bases short, with 6 bases between. CDR3 length: 12 amino acids. CDR3 protein: CASSSGYQPQHF. The DNA for the CDR3 is TGTGCCAGCAGTTCAGGGTATCAGCCCCAGCATTTT.

The chain recombines TRBV2 with TRBJ2-7, with 11 bases that match TRBD2. V lost 5 bases, J lost 3 bases, and 9 bases stayed unmatched. CDR3 length equals 16 residues. Germline-derived CDR1 and CDR2 are SNHLY and FYNNEI. The CDR3 coding sequence is TGTGCCAGCAGTCCCTGGAGACTAGCGGGGATCTACGAGCAGTACTTC. Amino acid sequence: CASSPWRLAGIYEQYF.

The V gene is TRBV10-2, the J gene TRBJ2-3; D gene uncertain. The length of the CDR3 is 11 residues. V was trimmed by 2 bases and J by 6 bases, leaving 3 bases between them. Per germline, CDR1 WSHSY and CDR2 SAAADI. The CDR3: CASSEPDTQYF. Here the CDR3 DNA reads TGCGCCAGCAGTGAGCCGGATACGCAGTATTTT.

This clone was seen once. J is TRBJ2-7 and V is TRBV10-3; 8 bases are a match to TRBD1. CDR1 is ENHRY and CDR2 is SYGVKD in the germline V gene. J was trimmed by 7 bases and V by 2 bases; bases with no gene match: 4. The CDR3 runs to 13 residues. The CDR3 DNA is TGTGCCATCAGTGAGCAGGGGGCCAGTGAGCAGTACTTC. Protein product: CAISEQGASEQYF.

This CDR3 is CASSQDRWREKRVDTQYF. The DNA of the CDR3 is TGTGCCAGCAGCCAAGATCGGTGGAGGGAGAAACGGGTTGATACGCAGTATTTT. The V gene is TRBV3-1 (or the pseudogene TRBV3-2), the J gene TRBJ2-3; D perhaps matches TRBD2 (6 bases). The V end was cut by 0 bases, the J end by 6 bases, with 22 bases between. This CDR3 is 18 amino acids long. CDR1 LGHDT and CDR2 YNNKEL come from the germline V gene (reference sequence).

The chain carries TRBV7-2 and TRBJ2-3, with 9 bases identical to TRBD2. This CDR3 spans 14 amino acids. The germline V gene encodes CDR1 SGHTA and CDR2 FQGNSA. V shed 4 bases, J shed 3 bases, and the junction held 2 bases outside the gene matches. Here the CDR3 DNA reads TGTGCCAGCAGCTCTAGCGGGACGACAGATACGCAGTATTTT. Translating it yields CASSSSGTTDTQYF.

The chain joins TRBV29-1 to TRBJ2-1; 8 bases align to TRBD2. This CDR3 has 14 residues. The germline V gene has CDR1 SQVTM and CDR2 ANQGSEA. With V trimmed by 6 bases and J by 4 bases, 8 bases remained unmatched. The CDR3: CSVVLAGDYNEQFF. In nucleotides, the CDR3 is TGCAGCGTGGTGCTAGCGGGTGATTACAATGAGCAGTTCTTC.

V gene TRBV28 combines with J gene TRBJ2-3; D is unresolved. The CDR3 runs 15 residues. V lost 4 bases to trimming and J lost 2 bases, with 13 bases between them. Looked up from germline, CDR1 is MDHEN and CDR2 is SYDVKM. Here the CDR3 reads CASSSSQLPTDTQYF. The CDR3 region has the DNA TGTGCCAGCAGTTCATCACAGCTACCCACAGATACGCAGTATTTT.

V is TRBV7-2 and J is TRBJ2-3; 10 nucleotides align to TRBD2. The J segment lost 4 bases and the V segment lost 2 bases, leaving 9 bases of the junction unmatched. Per the germline V gene, CDR1 is SGHTA and CDR2 is FQGNSA. The CDR3 sequence is 17 residues long. Here the CDR3 DNA reads TGTGCCAGCAGCTTACTCTTGCTAGCGGGAGAGGCAGATACGCAGTATTTT. It is translated as CASSLLLLAGEADTQYF.

J is TRBJ2-7 and V is TRBV9; the match to TRBD2 covers 10 bases. The CDR3 covers 12 residues. V lost 7 bases, J lost 2 bases, and 0 bases stayed unmatched. CDR1 and CDR2 from the germline V gene are SGDLS and YYNGEE. CDR3 in amino acids: CASGLAAYEQYF. The DNA of the CDR3 is TGTGCCAGCGGACTAGCGGCCTACGAGCAGTACTTC. The whole variable domain, filled in from reference TRBV9 and TRBJ2-7, reads DSGVTQTPKHLITATGQRVTLRCSPRSGDLSVYWYQQSLDQGLQFLIQYYNGEERAKGNILERFSAQQFPDLHSELNLSSLELGDSALYFCASGLAAYEQYFGPGTRLTVT.

The chain has TRBV5-1 and TRBJ2-2; 8 bases are a match to TRBD2. Trimming took 2 bases from V and 2 from J; bases not matched to a gene: 2. This CDR3 region has 15 residues. The germline V gene encodes CDR1 SGHRS and CDR2 YFSETQ. The CDR3 nucleotides read TGCGCCAGCAGCTTCAGCGGGGGAAACACCGGGGAGCTGTTTTTT. Translating it yields CASSFSGGNTGELFF.

This clone was detected once. This rearrangement joins TRBV15 to TRBJ2-2; 13 nucleotides agree with TRBD2. V shed 8 bases and J 5 bases; nucleotides not matched to a gene: 17. CDR3 length: 19 residues. Per germline, CDR1 LNHNV and CDR2 YYDKDF (reference sequence). The CDR3 DNA sequence: TGTGCCACCCGCGGATATTTGGGGACTAGCGGGGCCAGGACCGGGGAGCTGTTTTTT. This gives the protein CATRGYLGTSGARTGELFF. Complete variable domain (other parts from reference TRBV15 and TRBJ2-2): DAMVIQNPRYQVTQFGKPVTLSCSQTLNHNVMYWYQQKSSQAPKLLFHYYDKDFNNEADTPDNFQSRRPNTSFCFLDIRSPGLGDTAMYLCATRGYLGTSGARTGELFFGEGSRLTVL.

This sequence joins TRBV15 and TRBJ1-5; 9 bases align to TRBD1. This CDR3 is 18 amino acids long. Germline V CDR1 and CDR2: LNHNV, YYDKDF (reference sequence). V lost 3 bases to trimming and J lost 0 bases; unmatched junction nucleotides: 9. In nucleotides, the CDR3 is TGTGCCACCAGCAGGGGAGGGACAGGGCGGATTAGCAATCAGCCCCAGCATTTT. Residues: CATSRGGTGRISNQPQHF.

This clone was observed a handful of times. The chain uses TRBV6-2 or TRBV6-3 and TRBJ2-7; 7 nucleotides line up with TRBD2. The germline gives CDR1 MNHEY, CDR2 SVGEGT. There are 15 residues in the CDR3. The ends lost 2 bases at V and 2 bases at J; junction bases unmatched: 6. CDR3 nucleotides: TGTGCCAGCAGTTACGGCGGGAGTAGCCCCTACGAGCAGTACTTC. It encodes CASSYGGSSPYEQYF.

This chain links TRBV10-1 with TRBJ2-4; a possible D gene is TRBD2 (6 bases). Germline values: CDR1 WNHNN, CDR2 SYGVQD (reference sequence). The CDR3 has 21 amino acids. The V and J ends lost 2 bases and 3 bases respectively, with 29 bases between them. The CDR3 region is CASSEPFMVAWGLRGKNIQYF. The CDR3 region has the DNA TGCGCCAGCAGTGAGCCCTTTATGGTCGCTTGGGGCTTGCGGGGCAAAAACATTCAGTACTTC.

The chain employs TRBV7-9 and TRBJ2-7, with D hard to call. The CDR3 extends over 16 amino acids. Germline V gene sequence: CDR1 SEHNR, CDR2 FQNEAQ (reference sequence). The V and J ends lost 4 bases and 1 base respectively, with 17 bases between them. The CDR3 reads CASSSPSEYDSYEQYF. The DNA of the CDR3 is TGTGCCAGCAGCTCCCCAAGCGAATACGATTCCTACGAGCAGTACTTC.

This rearrangement joins TRBV5-1 to TRBJ2-1, with 9 positions matching TRBD2. The CDR3 sequence is 14 residues long. The J segment lost 5 bases and the V segment lost 5 bases, leaving 5 bases of the junction unmatched. Germline V lookup: CDR1 SGHRS, CDR2 YFSETQ. The chain's CDR3 is CASRTSGRNNEQFF. CDR3 in DNA: TGCGCCAGCAGAACGAGCGGGAGGAACAATGAGCAGTTCTTC.

The chain couples TRBV6-4 to TRBJ2-6, with a possible D match to TRBD1 (6 bases). CDR3 length: 14 amino acids. V was trimmed by 5 bases and J by 4 bases, leaving 9 bases between them. Germline loops: CDR1 MRHNA, CDR2 SNTAGT. DNA of the CDR3: TGTGCCAGCAGTCCAGGGGACGGGGCCAACGTCCTGACTTTC. As protein: CASSPGDGANVLTF.

The CDR3 is CASSKERGTGAGGISNQPQHF. The CDR3 nucleotides read TGTGCCAGCAGCAAAGAACGTGGGACAGGGGCGGGGGGAATTAGCAATCAGCCCCAGCATTTT. The chain combines TRBV21-1 with TRBJ1-5; the table names TRBD1, a call not compared with the DNA. TRBV21-1 is reported as a pseudogene. The CDR3 contains 21 residues.

This clone was seen once. The J gene is TRBJ2-1, the V gene TRBV5-1; TRBD1 matches 8 bases. Germline V gene data show CDR1 as SGHRS and CDR2 as YFSETQ. This CDR3 spans 16 amino acids. With 0 bases clipped from V and 4 bases from J, the junction kept 6 bases outside the gene matches. The CDR3 sequence: CASSLGTGLEYNEQFF. The CDR3 region has the DNA TGCGCCAGCAGCTTGGGGACAGGGTTGGAGTACAATGAGCAGTTCTTC.

V usage is TRBV29-1 and J usage is TRBJ1-6; 9 bases align to TRBD1. The CDR3 has 14 amino acids. J gave up 7 bases and V 5 bases, and 6 bases lay outside the gene matches. The germline V gene encodes CDR1 SQVTM and CDR2 ANQGSEA. The CDR3 loop reads CSVSDRGRNSPLHF. CDR3 DNA: TGCAGCGTTTCCGACAGGGGGAGGAATTCACCCCTCCACTTT.